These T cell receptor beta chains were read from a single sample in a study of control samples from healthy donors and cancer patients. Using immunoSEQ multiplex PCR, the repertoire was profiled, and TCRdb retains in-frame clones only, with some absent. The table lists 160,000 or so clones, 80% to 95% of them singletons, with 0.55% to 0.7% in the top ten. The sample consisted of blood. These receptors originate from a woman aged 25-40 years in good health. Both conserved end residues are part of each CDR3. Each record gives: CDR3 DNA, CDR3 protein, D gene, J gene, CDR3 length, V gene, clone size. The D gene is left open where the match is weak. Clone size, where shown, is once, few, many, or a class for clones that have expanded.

DNA: TGTGCCAGCAGTAGGACAGGGGGAAACACTGAAGCTTTCTTT
CDR3: CASSRTGGNTEAFF
D: TRBD1
J: TRBJ1-1
length: 14
V: TRBV28
size: few

DNA: TGTGCCAGCAGCCAAGGCCCCGAGCGGGGTTACAATGAGCAGTTCTTC
CDR3: CASSQGPERGYNEQFF
D: TRBD2
J: TRBJ2-1
length: 16
V: TRBV14
size: -

DNA: TGTGCCAGCAGTGTTAGCGGGGGCTACAATGAGCAGTTCTTC
CDR3: CASSVSGGYNEQFF
D: TRBD2
J: TRBJ2-1
length: 14
V: TRBV25-1
size: -

DNA: TGTGCCAGCAGCGGATATTTGCCGGGACAGGGGAGTGAAAAACTGTTTTTT
CDR3: CASSGYLPGQGSEKLFF
D: TRBD1
J: TRBJ1-4
length: 17
V: TRBV9
size: -

DNA: TGTGCCAGCTCACCACCGGACCGCCTTGGGCTAGCGGGAGTCTCCGCCGGGGAGCTGTTTTTT
CDR3: CASSPPDRLGLAGVSAGELFF
D: TRBD2
J: TRBJ2-2
length: 21
V: TRBV18
size: -

DNA: TGTGCCAGCAGTTCTTGGGGGGTAAACACTGAAGCTTTCTTT
CDR3: CASSSWGVNTEAFF
D: -
J: TRBJ1-1
length: 14
V: TRBV27
size: -

DNA: TGTGCCAGCAGCGGACTAGACAATGAGCAGTTCTTC
CDR3: CASSGLDNEQFF
D: TRBD2
J: TRBJ2-1
length: 12
V: TRBV5-4
size: -

DNA: TGTGCCAGCAGCTTGTTAGCTCCGGCCGGGGAGCTGTTTTTT
CDR3: CASSLLAPAGELFF
D: -
J: TRBJ2-2
length: 14
V: TRBV5-6
size: -

DNA: TGCGCCAGCAGCCCAGCGGGACTCACCTACGAGCAGTACTTC
CDR3: CASSPAGLTYEQYF
D: TRBD2
J: TRBJ2-7
length: 14
V: TRBV4-1
size: -

DNA: TGTGCCAGCAGCTGGGTGAGCGAACAGTTCTTC
CDR3: CASSWVSEQFF
D: -
J: TRBJ2-1
length: 11
V: TRBV3-1/TRBV3-2
size: -

DNA: TGTGCCAGCAGCGACCGACTAGCGGTTAGCACAGATACGCAGTATTTT
CDR3: CASSDRLAVSTDTQYF
D: TRBD2
J: TRBJ2-3
length: 16
V: TRBV7-8
size: -

DNA: TGCGCCAGCAGCCAAGAATCAGGGATCTCCTACGAGCAGTACTTC
CDR3: CASSQESGISYEQYF
D: -
J: TRBJ2-7
length: 15
V: TRBV4-1
size: -

DNA: TGTGCCTGGAGTCTGGGGGGAAGCACAGATACGCAGTATTTT
CDR3: CAWSLGGSTDTQYF
D: -
J: TRBJ2-3
length: 14
V: TRBV30
size: -

DNA: TGTGCCAGCAGCCCTCCACTAGCGGGAAAGGATGAGCAGTTCTTC
CDR3: CASSPPLAGKDEQFF
D: TRBD2
J: TRBJ2-1
length: 15
V: TRBV9
size: -

DNA: TGCGCCAGCAGCTTGGGATCGACGAACACCGGGGAGCTGTTTTTT
CDR3: CASSLGSTNTGELFF
D: -
J: TRBJ2-2
length: 15
V: TRBV5-1
size: -

DNA: TGTGCCAGCAGGACGGATCCTAATGAAAAACTGTTTTTT
CDR3: CASRTDPNEKLFF
D: -
J: TRBJ1-4
length: 13
V: TRBV2
size: -

DNA: TGTGCCAGCACCTCCGCGGGTGGGTCCCAAGAGACCCAGTACTTC
CDR3: CASTSAGGSQETQYF
D: -
J: TRBJ2-5
length: 15
V: TRBV28
size: -

DNA: TGTGCCAGCAGAGGACTAGCGGGAGTCGGTTACGAGCAGTACTTC
CDR3: CASRGLAGVGYEQYF
D: TRBD2
J: TRBJ2-7
length: 15
V: TRBV11-2
size: -

DNA: TGTGCCAGCAGTTTGACGATGGGCCCTGAAGCTTTCTTT
CDR3: CASSLTMGPEAFF
D: -
J: TRBJ1-1
length: 13
V: TRBV28
size: -

DNA: TGTGCCACCTTTGGGACAGACTATGGCTACACCTTC
CDR3: CATFGTDYGYTF
D: TRBD1
J: TRBJ1-2
length: 12
V: TRBV28
size: -

DNA: TGCGCCAGCAGCCAAGATATGGGGGGCACTACTGAAGCTTTCTTT
CDR3: CASSQDMGGTTEAFF
D: -
J: TRBJ1-1
length: 15
V: TRBV4-3
size: -

DNA: TGTGCCAGCAGCTTAAGAGGGGAAGGGCAGCCCCAGCATTTT
CDR3: CASSLRGEGQPQHF
D: -
J: TRBJ1-5
length: 14
V: TRBV5-6
size: -

DNA: TGTGCCAGCAGCCAGACAGGGCCCCAAGAGACCCAGTACTTC
CDR3: CASSQTGPQETQYF
D: TRBD1
J: TRBJ2-5
length: 14
V: TRBV7-3
size: -

DNA: TGTGCCAGCAGTGAGGCAGGGGGAAATCAGCCCCAGCATTTT
CDR3: CASSEAGGNQPQHF
D: TRBD1
J: TRBJ1-5
length: 14
V: TRBV2
size: once

DNA: TGTGCCAGCAGTTTTTGGGCTAGCGGGACGAACGGGGAGCTGTTTTTT
CDR3: CASSFWASGTNGELFF
D: TRBD2
J: TRBJ2-2
length: 16
V: TRBV28
size: -

DNA: TGTGCCAGCATCCACACTGGAAACACCATATATTTT
CDR3: CASIHTGNTIYF
D: -
J: TRBJ1-3
length: 12
V: TRBV2
size: -

DNA: TGCAGTGCCGCGGCAAGCTACGAGCAGTACTTC
CDR3: CSAAASYEQYF
D: -
J: TRBJ2-7
length: 11
V: TRBV20-1
size: -

DNA: TGTGCCAGCAGTTTAAGGCGGATCTATGGCTACACCTTC
CDR3: CASSLRRIYGYTF
D: -
J: TRBJ1-2
length: 13
V: TRBV12-3/TRBV12-4
size: -

DNA: TGTGCCAGCAGGACAGGGGGCTTCTCCTACGAGCAGTACTTC
CDR3: CASRTGGFSYEQYF
D: TRBD1
J: TRBJ2-7
length: 14
V: TRBV6-5
size: -

DNA: TGCGCCAGCAGCTCGGACGGGGGGCGATATGAAAAACTGTTTTTT
CDR3: CASSSDGGRYEKLFF
D: -
J: TRBJ1-4
length: 15
V: TRBV5-1
size: -

DNA: TGTGCCAGCAGCCCAAGTTCGGGCAATCAGCCCCAGCATTTT
CDR3: CASSPSSGNQPQHF
D: -
J: TRBJ1-5
length: 14
V: TRBV9
size: -

DNA: TGTGCCAGCAGTAAGGGGGCAGACACCGGGGAGCTGTTTTTT
CDR3: CASSKGADTGELFF
D: TRBD1
J: TRBJ2-2
length: 14
V: TRBV6-5
size: -

DNA: TGTGCCAGCAGTTTCGGCCCAGATACGCAGTATTTT
CDR3: CASSFGPDTQYF
D: -
J: TRBJ2-3
length: 12
V: TRBV12-3/TRBV12-4
size: -

DNA: TGTGCCAGCAGTCAACGGACAGGGGGCAATGAAAAACTGTTTTTT
CDR3: CASSQRTGGNEKLFF
D: TRBD1
J: TRBJ1-4
length: 15
V: TRBV2
size: -

DNA: TGTGCCAGCAGCTTTCCTTATAACTATGGCTACACCTTC
CDR3: CASSFPYNYGYTF
D: -
J: TRBJ1-2
length: 13
V: TRBV5-8
size: -

DNA: TGCAGCGCAGGGACTAGCGGGAGGCTGTCCTATGGAACAGATACGCAGTATTTT
CDR3: CSAGTSGRLSYGTDTQYF
D: TRBD2
J: TRBJ2-3
length: 18
V: TRBV29-1
size: -

DNA: TGTGCCAGCAGTTCCCTGTCCTACAATGAGCAGTTCTTC
CDR3: CASSSLSYNEQFF
D: -
J: TRBJ2-1
length: 13
V: TRBV6-2/TRBV6-3
size: -

DNA: TGTGCCAGTAGTATAGGACTAGCGGGAGAAGGGTATACGCAGTATTTT
CDR3: CASSIGLAGEGYTQYF
D: TRBD2
J: TRBJ2-3
length: 16
V: TRBV19
size: -

DNA: TGTGCCAGCAGCTCGGGACAGGGAAGAGAGACCCAGTACTTC
CDR3: CASSSGQGRETQYF
D: TRBD1
J: TRBJ2-5
length: 14
V: TRBV7-2
size: -

DNA: TGTGCCAGCAGTGCGAGACTAGCGGGAAACAATGAGCAGTTCTTC
CDR3: CASSARLAGNNEQFF
D: TRBD2
J: TRBJ2-1
length: 15
V: TRBV27
size: -

DNA: TGTGCCAGCAGTGAACCTCCGGACAGGGGAGGACAGCCCCAGCATTTT
CDR3: CASSEPPDRGGQPQHF
D: TRBD1
J: TRBJ1-5
length: 16
V: TRBV6-1
size: -

DNA: TGTGCCATCAGTACAGACTTCGGCACAGATACGCAGTATTTT
CDR3: CAISTDFGTDTQYF
D: -
J: TRBJ2-3
length: 14
V: TRBV10-3
size: -

DNA: TGTGCCAGCAGTGTGGAGGGGGCCAAAAACATTCAGTACTTC
CDR3: CASSVEGAKNIQYF
D: -
J: TRBJ2-4
length: 14
V: TRBV2
size: once

DNA: TGCAGCGTTGAATTCCAGGGGGCGCGAGAAAAACTGTTTTTT
CDR3: CSVEFQGAREKLFF
D: TRBD1
J: TRBJ1-4
length: 14
V: TRBV29-1
size: -

DNA: TGTGCCTGGACCGGACAGACTTTGAACACCGGGGAGCTGTTTTTT
CDR3: CAWTGQTLNTGELFF
D: -
J: TRBJ2-2
length: 15
V: TRBV30
size: -

DNA: TGTGCCAGCAGCTTGGGGAAATCGGACCCCTACAATGAGCAGTTCTTC
CDR3: CASSLGKSDPYNEQFF
D: -
J: TRBJ2-1
length: 16
V: TRBV5-4
size: -

DNA: TGTGCCAGCAGTCCCCCAGCGGGAGGCGGCACAGATACGCAGTATTTT
CDR3: CASSPPAGGGTDTQYF
D: TRBD2
J: TRBJ2-3
length: 16
V: TRBV28
size: -

DNA: TGTGCCAGCAGCTTAGGGCTCGTTGAAGCTTTCTTT
CDR3: CASSLGLVEAFF
D: -
J: TRBJ1-1
length: 12
V: TRBV11-2
size: -

DNA: TGTGCCAGCAGCTTGGACTCCGTCGGGGACATTCAGTACTTC
CDR3: CASSLDSVGDIQYF
D: -
J: TRBJ2-4
length: 14
V: TRBV5-4
size: once

DNA: TGTGCCAGCAGCTTAGGAGGGGACCAAGAGACCCAGTACTTC
CDR3: CASSLGGDQETQYF
D: -
J: TRBJ2-5
length: 14
V: TRBV11-3
size: -

DNA: TGTGCCAGCAGTCCAACAGGGTCGAGAGAGACCCAGTACTTC
CDR3: CASSPTGSRETQYF
D: -
J: TRBJ2-5
length: 14
V: TRBV6-5
size: -

DNA: TGCGCCAGCAGTCCGACCGGGCCTAGCGGGATTATTTACGAGCAGTACTTC
CDR3: CASSPTGPSGIIYEQYF
D: TRBD2
J: TRBJ2-7
length: 17
V: TRBV5-1
size: -

DNA: TGTGCCACCAGTGATTCCCGGGGGTTTGAAGCTTTCTTT
CDR3: CATSDSRGFEAFF
D: -
J: TRBJ1-1
length: 13
V: TRBV24-1
size: -

DNA: TGTGCCAGCAGTTTATCCCCGGGGTCCTACGAGCAGTACTTC
CDR3: CASSLSPGSYEQYF
D: -
J: TRBJ2-7
length: 14
V: TRBV27
size: -

DNA: TGTGCCATCAGTATCACAGGGGGCGCAAAGACCCAGTACTTC
CDR3: CAISITGGAKTQYF
D: TRBD1
J: TRBJ2-5
length: 14
V: TRBV10-3
size: -

DNA: TGTGCCAGCAGCCTACCTGGAGATACGCAGTATTTT
CDR3: CASSLPGDTQYF
D: -
J: TRBJ2-3
length: 12
V: TRBV3-1/TRBV3-2
size: -